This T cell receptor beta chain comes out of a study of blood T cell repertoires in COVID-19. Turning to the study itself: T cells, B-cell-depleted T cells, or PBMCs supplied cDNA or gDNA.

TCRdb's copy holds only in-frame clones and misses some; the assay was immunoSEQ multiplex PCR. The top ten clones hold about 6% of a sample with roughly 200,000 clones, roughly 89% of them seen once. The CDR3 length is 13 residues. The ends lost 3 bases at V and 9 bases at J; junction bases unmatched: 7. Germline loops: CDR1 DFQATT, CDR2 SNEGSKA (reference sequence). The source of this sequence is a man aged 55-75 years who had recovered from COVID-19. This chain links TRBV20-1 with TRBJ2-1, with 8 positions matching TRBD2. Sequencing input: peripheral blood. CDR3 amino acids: CSASLRGVSEQFF. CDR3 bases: TGCAGTGCTAGTCTGCGGGGGGTATCTGAGCAGTTCTTC.